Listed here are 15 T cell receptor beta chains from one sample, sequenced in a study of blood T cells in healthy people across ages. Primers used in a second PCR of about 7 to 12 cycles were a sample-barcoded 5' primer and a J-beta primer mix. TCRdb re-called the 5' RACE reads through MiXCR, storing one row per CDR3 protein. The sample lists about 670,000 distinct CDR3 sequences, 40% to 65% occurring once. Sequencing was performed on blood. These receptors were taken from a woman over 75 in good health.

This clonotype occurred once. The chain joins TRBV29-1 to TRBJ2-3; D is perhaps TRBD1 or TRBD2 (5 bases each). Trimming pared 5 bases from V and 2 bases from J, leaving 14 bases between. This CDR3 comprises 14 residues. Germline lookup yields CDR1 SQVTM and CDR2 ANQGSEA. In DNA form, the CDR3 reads TGCAGCGTTCTGGGGCCGGGAAACACAGATACGCAGTATTTT. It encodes CSVLGPGNTDTQYF.

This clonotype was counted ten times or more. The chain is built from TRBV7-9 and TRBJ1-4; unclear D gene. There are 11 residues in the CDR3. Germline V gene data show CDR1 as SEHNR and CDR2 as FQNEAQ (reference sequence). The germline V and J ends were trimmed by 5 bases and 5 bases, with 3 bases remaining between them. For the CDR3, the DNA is TGTGCCAGCAGCGTAAATGAAAAACTGTTTTTT. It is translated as CASSVNEKLFF.

For the CDR3, the DNA is TGTGCCAGCAGTGCCGGAGGTAGTGAGCAGTACTTC. Protein product: CASSAGGSEQYF. The chain is built from TRBV6-2 or TRBV6-3 and TRBJ2-4; D possibly corresponds to TRBD2 (5 bases). The CDR3 extends over 12 amino acids. In germline, CDR1 is MNHEY, CDR2 SVGEGT. Trimming cost V 5 bases and J 13 bases, with 15 bases left between them.

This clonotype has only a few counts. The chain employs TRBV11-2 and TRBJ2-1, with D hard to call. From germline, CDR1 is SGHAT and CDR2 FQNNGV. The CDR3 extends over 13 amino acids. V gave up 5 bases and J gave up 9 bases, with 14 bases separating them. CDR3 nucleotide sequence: TGTGCCAGCAGCCCCGGTAGGATGGGTGAGCAGTTCTTC. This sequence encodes CASSPGRMGEQFF.

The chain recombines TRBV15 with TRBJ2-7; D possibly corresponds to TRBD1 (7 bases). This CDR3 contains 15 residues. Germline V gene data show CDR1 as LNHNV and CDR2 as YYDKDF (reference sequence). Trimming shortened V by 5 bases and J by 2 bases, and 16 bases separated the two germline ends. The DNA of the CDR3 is TGTGCCACCAGCCCGGGGGCAGGGGGGCCCTACGAGCAGTACTTC. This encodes CATSPGAGGPYEQYF.

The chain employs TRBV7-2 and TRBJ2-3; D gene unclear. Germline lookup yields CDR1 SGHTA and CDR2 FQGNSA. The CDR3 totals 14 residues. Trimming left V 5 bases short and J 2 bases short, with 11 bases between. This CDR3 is CASSPRGNTDTQYF. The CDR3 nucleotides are TGTGCCAGCAGCCCGCGCGGAAACACAGATACGCAGTATTTT.

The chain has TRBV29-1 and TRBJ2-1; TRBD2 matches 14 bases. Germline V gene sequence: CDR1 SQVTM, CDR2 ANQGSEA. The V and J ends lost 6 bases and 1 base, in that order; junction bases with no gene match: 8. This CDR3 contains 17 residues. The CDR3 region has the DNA TGCAGCGTGACCGGGACTAGCGGGAGAACGTCCTACAATGAGCAGTTCTTC. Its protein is CSVTGTSGRTSYNEQFF.

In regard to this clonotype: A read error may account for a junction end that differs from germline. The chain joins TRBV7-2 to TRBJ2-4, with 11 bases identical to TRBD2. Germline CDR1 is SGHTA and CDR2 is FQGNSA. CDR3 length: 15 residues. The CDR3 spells CACSLSGRGLNEQYF. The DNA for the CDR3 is TGTGCCTGCAGCCTTAGCGGGAGGGGGTTGAATGAGCAGTACTTC.

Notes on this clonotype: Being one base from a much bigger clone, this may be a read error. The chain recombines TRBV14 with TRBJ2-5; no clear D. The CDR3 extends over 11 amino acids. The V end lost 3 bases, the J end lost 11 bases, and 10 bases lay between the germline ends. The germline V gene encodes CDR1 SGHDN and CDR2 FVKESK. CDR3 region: CASSHRNEQYF. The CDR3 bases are TGTGCCAGCAGCCATAGGAATGAGCAGTACTTC.

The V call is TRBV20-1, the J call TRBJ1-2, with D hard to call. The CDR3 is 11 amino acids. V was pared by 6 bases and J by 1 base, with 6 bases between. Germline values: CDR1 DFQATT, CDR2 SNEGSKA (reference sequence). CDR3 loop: CSAKFNYGYTF. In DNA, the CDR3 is TGCAGTGCCAAGTTTAACTATGGCTACACCTTC.

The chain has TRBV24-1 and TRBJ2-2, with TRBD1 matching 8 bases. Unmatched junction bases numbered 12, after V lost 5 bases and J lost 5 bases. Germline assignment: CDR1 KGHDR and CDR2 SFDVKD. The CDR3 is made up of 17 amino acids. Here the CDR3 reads CATSAPGGTGWTGELFF. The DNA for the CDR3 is TGTGCCACCAGTGCCCCTGGGGGGACAGGATGGACCGGGGAGCTGTTTTTT.

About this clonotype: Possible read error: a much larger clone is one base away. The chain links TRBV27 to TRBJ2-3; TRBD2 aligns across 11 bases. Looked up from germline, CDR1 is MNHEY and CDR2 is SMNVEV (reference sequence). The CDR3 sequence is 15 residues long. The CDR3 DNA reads TGTGCCGGCAGGGGACTAGCGGATAGCACAGATACGCAGTATTTT. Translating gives CAGRGLADSTDTQYF.

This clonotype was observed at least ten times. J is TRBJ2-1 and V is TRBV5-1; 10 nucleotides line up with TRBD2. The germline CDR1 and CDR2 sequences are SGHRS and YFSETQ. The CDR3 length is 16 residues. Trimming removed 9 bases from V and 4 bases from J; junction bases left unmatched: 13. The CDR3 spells CATADTSGREYNEQFF. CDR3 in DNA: TGCGCCACTGCAGACACAAGCGGGAGGGAGTACAATGAGCAGTTCTTC.

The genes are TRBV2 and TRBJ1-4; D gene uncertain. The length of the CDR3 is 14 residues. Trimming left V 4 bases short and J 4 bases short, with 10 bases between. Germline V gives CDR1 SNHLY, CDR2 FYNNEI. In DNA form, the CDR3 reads TGTGCCAGCAGTGTGATGGGGATTAATGAAAAACTGTTTTTT. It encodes CASSVMGINEKLFF.

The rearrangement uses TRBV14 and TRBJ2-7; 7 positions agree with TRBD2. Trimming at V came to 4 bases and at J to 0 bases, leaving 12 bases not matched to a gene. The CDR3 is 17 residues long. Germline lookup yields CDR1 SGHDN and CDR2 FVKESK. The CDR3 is CASSPRVVGGGSYEQYF. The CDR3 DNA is TGTGCCAGCAGCCCCCGTGTTGTTGGCGGGGGCTCCTACGAGCAGTACTTC.